This TCR beta chain was sequenced in a study of cytomegalovirus exposure and HLA in healthy donors. As to this clone: What it recognizes is unknown.

Study outcomes and limitations: A later analysis reportedly found that, within productive TCRs, an Asian-associated ancestry cluster had fewer N-insertions than the mean observed across the approximately 700 donors.

J lost 5 bases, V lost 5 bases, and 13 bases had no gene match. The CDR3 sequence is 16 residues long. CDR1 and CDR2 (germline): MNHNY, SVGAGI (reference sequence). The PCR used 60 Vbeta and 13 Jbeta primers. Original processing methods: Later, an analysis found 75 million to 90 million unique TCR beta chains, and some 10 million of these were shared. Measured with immunoSEQ multiplex PCR; TCRdb has only the in-frame clones, and not every one. V and J calls plus clone size are reproduced from that table; the DNA served to infer D and trimming. The data contain about 130,000 clones, roughly 80% of them singletons.

The sequence came from a man between 35 and 55 years old in good health and CMV-seronegative. The chain joins TRBV6-6 to TRBJ2-5; 8 bases map to TRBD1. The specimen was PBMCs. The CDR3 region is CASSPGTGSVDETQYF. CDR3 in DNA: TGTGCCAGCAGTCCCGGGACAGGTTCAGTTGACGAGACCCAGTACTTC.